This T cell receptor (beta chain) was sequenced in a study of shared clonotypes between healthy human individuals. Study-wide background: The cohort had two women and three men, ages 18 to 49.

Profiled with immunoSEQ multiplex PCR; TCRdb holds only in-frame clones, not every one. This sample yields around 2.1 million clones, of which about 92% are seen a single time; more than 1.5% belongs to the top ten. As defined, naive CD8 cells were CD45RO-negative and positively selected for CCR7, with terminally differentiated effector memory CD45RA+ cells excluded. From germline, CDR1 is MGHRA and CDR2 YSYEKL. V lost 4 bases and J lost 4, with 10 bases in between. This CDR3 has 13 amino acids. This receptor was taken from a man aged 18 to 30 in good health. Some clones in this sample may be carry-over from other donors' samples. This rearrangement joins TRBV4-1 to TRBJ1-1, with D maybe TRBD1 (5 bases). The sequenced sample consisted of naive CD8+ T cells from PBMCs. The DNA for the CDR3 is TGCGCCAGCAGCCGACAACAGGTCACTGAAGCTTTCTTT. Translated, it gives CASSRQQVTEAFF.